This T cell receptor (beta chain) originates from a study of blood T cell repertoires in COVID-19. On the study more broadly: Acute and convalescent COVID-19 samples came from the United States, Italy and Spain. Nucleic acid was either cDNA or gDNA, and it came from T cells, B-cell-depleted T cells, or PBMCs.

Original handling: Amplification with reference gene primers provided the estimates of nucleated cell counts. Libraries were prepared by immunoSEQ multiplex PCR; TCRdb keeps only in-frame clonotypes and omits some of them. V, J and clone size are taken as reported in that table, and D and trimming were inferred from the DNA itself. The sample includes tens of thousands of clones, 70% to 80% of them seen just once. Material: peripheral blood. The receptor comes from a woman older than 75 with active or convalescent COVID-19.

The CDR3 here is CASSTRGDTEAFF. The CDR3 region has the DNA TGTGCCAGCAGTACCAGGGGTGACACTGAAGCTTTCTTT. The J gene is TRBJ1-1, the V gene TRBV2, with a tentative D call TRBD1 (6 bases). Germline assignment: CDR1 SNHLY and CDR2 FYNNEI. The CDR3 is 13 amino acids. Trimming removed 5 bases from V and 3 bases from J, with 10 bases in between.